The 26 T cell receptor beta chains listed next were all sequenced from one sample in a study of CD8 T cells in ankylosing spondylitis. In TCRdb, the 5' RACE reads were re-called with MiXCR into one record per CDR3 protein. The sample lists some 700,000 distinct CDR3 sequences, over 15% occurring once. The study, taken as a whole, reports: The study identified a TCR beta motif of roughly eight highly homologous variants that appeared characteristic of ankylosing spondylitis blood.

Their antigens remain unidentified. The sample taken for sequencing was blood, either unsorted or a sorted T cell fraction (not recorded which). The receptors were gathered from a male donor with ankylosing spondylitis.

The genes are TRBV12-3 or TRBV12-4 and TRBJ2-7; TRBD2 aligns across 9 bases. With 5 bases clipped from V and 1 base from J, the junction kept 12 bases outside the gene matches. The CDR3 contains 17 residues. CDR3 nucleotides: TGTGCCAGCAGTCCCTTAGGGGGGACTAGCCTGTCCTACGAGCAGTACTTC. It yields the protein CASSPLGGTSLSYEQYF.

V and J are TRBV5-1 and TRBJ2-1, with a weak D call TRBD1 (6 bases). This CDR3 is built from 16 residues. Germline CDR1 and CDR2: SGHRS and YFSETQ. The germline V and J ends were trimmed by 4 bases and 4 bases, with 18 bases remaining between them. The CDR3 nucleotides are TGCGCCAGCAGCCGGCGGTTGGGGGCCACTTACAATGAGCAGTTCTTC. Encoded protein: CASSRRLGATYNEQFF.

The chain employs TRBV7-3 and TRBJ2-5; D may be TRBD2 (6 bases). Looked up from germline, CDR1 is SGHTA and CDR2 is FQGTGA. Trimming stripped 5 bases from V and 5 bases from J, with 15 bases between. This CDR3 spans 14 amino acids. The CDR3 loop reads CASSRLGPLETQYF. CDR3 sequence (DNA): TGTGCCAGCAGCCGACTAGGCCCTTTGGAGACCCAGTACTTC.

This sequence joins TRBV9 and TRBJ1-1; D possibly corresponds to TRBD1 (5 bases). V gave up 0 bases and J gave up 1 base, with 10 bases separating them. Per the germline V gene, CDR1 is SGDLS and CDR2 is YYNGEE. The CDR3 has 15 residues. The CDR3 DNA follows: TGTGCCAGCAGCGTAGGGGACTTCGGGAACACTGAAGCTTTCTTT. Translating it yields CASSVGDFGNTEAFF.

This clonotype has more than one count but fewer than ten. The chain carries TRBV4-3 and TRBJ1-3; D gene ambiguous. Looked up from germline, CDR1 is LGHNA and CDR2 is YSLEER. Trimming took 2 bases from V and 0 from J, leaving 11 bases between them. CDR3 length equals 16 residues. The CDR3 sequence: CASSQLSGLSGNTIYF. The CDR3 coding sequence is TGCGCCAGCAGCCAACTCTCAGGCCTCTCTGGAAACACCATATATTTT.

V and J are TRBV5-1 and TRBJ2-5; no clear D. Germline CDR1 reads SGHRS; CDR2 reads YFSETQ. V was cut by 1 base and J by 0 bases, with 4 bases left in between. CDR3 length: 13 amino acids. CDR3 sequence: CASSLLYQETQYF. The CDR3 DNA follows: TGCGCCAGCAGCTTGTTGTACCAAGAGACCCAGTACTTC.

The sample holds a few counts of this clonotype. The CDR3 DNA follows: TGTGCCAGCAGCCGGGACCTCGGGAATGAGCAGTTCTTC. The encoded protein is CASSRDLGNEQFF. The chain combines TRBV7-3 with TRBJ2-1, with D possibly called TRBD1 or TRBD2 (5 bases each). The CDR3 has 13 residues. Germline V gene sequence: CDR1 SGHTA, CDR2 FQGTGA. Trimming pared 5 bases from V and 7 bases from J, leaving 12 bases between.

The V and J genes are TRBV20-1 and TRBJ2-7; 7 bases are a match to TRBD1. There are 13 residues in the CDR3. Germline CDR1 is DFQATT and CDR2 is SNEGSKA (reference sequence). The junction had 6 bases not matched to a gene; V was cut back by 6 bases and J by 1 base. The CDR3 nucleotides read TGCAGTGCCCGACAGGGCCCATCCTACGAGCAGTACTTC. This sequence encodes CSARQGPSYEQYF.

This rearrangement joins TRBV12-3 or TRBV12-4 to TRBJ2-3, with D maybe TRBD1 (6 bases). Trimming stripped 3 bases from V and 2 bases from J, with 15 bases between. The CDR3 loop spans 16 amino acids. The CDR3 is CASSFRGGAFTDTQYF. The CDR3 DNA sequence: TGTGCCAGCAGTTTTAGAGGGGGTGCCTTCACAGATACGCAGTATTTT.

This rearrangement joins TRBV30 to TRBJ1-5; 9 nucleotides line up with TRBD1. The CDR3 has 16 amino acids. Germline trimming cut 7 bases from V and 7 bases from J; bases unmatched to any gene: 17. Per the germline V gene, CDR1 is GTSNPN and CDR2 is SVGIG (reference sequence). The CDR3 region has the DNA TGTGCCTTCAAGGCGGCGGACAGGGGAGGAGGGCAGCCCCAGCATTTT. It encodes CAFKAADRGGGQPQHF.

V gene TRBV4-1 combines with J gene TRBJ2-7; D possibly uses TRBD1 or TRBD2 (5 bases each). CDR3 length: 17 amino acids. Germline V gene lookup returns CDR1 MGHRA and CDR2 YSYEKL. Trimming removed 4 bases at V and 3 bases at J, with 22 bases between. CDR3 in amino acids: CASSPPGAPLGDYEQYF. CDR3 in DNA: TGCGCCAGCAGCCCCCCCGGGGCGCCCTTAGGAGACTACGAGCAGTACTTC.

V and J are TRBV30 and TRBJ1-2; D ambiguous. The ends were cut back, 8 bases at V and 1 base at J, with 17 bases in the middle. This CDR3 is 14 amino acids long. Germline V gene lookup returns CDR1 GTSNPN and CDR2 SVGIG (reference sequence). CDR3 DNA sequence: TGTGCCGGCGCCCGGTATGAAGTTAACTATGGCTACACCTTC. Its protein product is CAGARYEVNYGYTF.

This clonotype was seen more than once but under ten times. The chain couples TRBV11-1 to TRBJ1-1; 9 nucleotides align to TRBD1. This CDR3 is 18 amino acids long. Germline V gene lookup returns CDR1 SGHAT and CDR2 FQDESV (reference sequence). V shed 5 bases and J 4 bases; nucleotides not matched to a gene: 17. CDR3 coding DNA: TGTGCCAGCAGCCCAACAAGGGGACAGGGAAGTCAGAGCACTGAAGCTTTCTTT. Translating gives CASSPTRGQGSQSTEAFF. Drawing the rest from reference TRBV11-1 and TRBJ1-1, the complete variable domain is EAEVAQSPRYKITEKSQAVAFWCDPISGHATLYWYRQILGQGPELLVQFQDESVVDDSQLPKDRFSAERLKGVDSTLKIQPAELGDSAMYLCASSPTRGQGSQSTEAFFGQGTRLTVV.

This chain connects TRBV29-1 to TRBJ2-3; D may be TRBD2 (6 bases). CDR3 length: 13 residues. V dropped 6 bases and J dropped 0 bases, with 10 bases sitting between them. CDR1 is SQVTM, CDR2 ANQGSEA, per germline. The CDR3 sequence is CSVDGGSTDTQYF. The CDR3 DNA reads TGCAGCGTCGACGGGGGTAGCACAGATACGCAGTATTTT.

This clonotype was seen repeatedly, ten times or more. V and J are TRBV2 and TRBJ1-2, with D tentatively TRBD1 (5 bases). CDR1 is SNHLY and CDR2 is FYNNEI in the germline V gene. The ends were cut back, 7 bases at V and 2 bases at J, with 14 bases in the middle. The CDR3 sequence is 14 residues long. As DNA, the CDR3 is TGTGCCAGCACACCTTTGACAGCGAACTATGGCTACACCTTC. It codes for CASTPLTANYGYTF.

The genes are TRBV24-1 and TRBJ2-5; D remains ambiguous. Germline assignment: CDR1 KGHDR and CDR2 SFDVKD. V was cut by 6 bases and J by 0 bases, with 4 bases left in between. This CDR3 region has 12 residues. The CDR3 loop reads CATSNNQETQYF. CDR3 DNA: TGTGCCACCAGTAACAACCAAGAGACCCAGTACTTC.

The chain is built from TRBV7-2 and TRBJ2-7, with TRBD1 identical over 9 bases. Trimming cost V 2 bases and J 7 bases; bases outside gene matches: 9. Germline V gene lookup returns CDR1 SGHTA and CDR2 FQGNSA. CDR3 length: 15 amino acids. CDR3 sequence reads: CASSLWGQGTREQYF. CDR3 coding DNA: TGTGCCAGCAGCTTATGGGGACAGGGTACAAGGGAGCAGTACTTC.

This clonotype was seen only a few times. V and J are TRBV12-3 or TRBV12-4 and TRBJ1-1; D gene ambiguous. This CDR3 contains 11 residues. Trimming left V 0 bases short and J 7 bases short, with 3 bases between. CDR3 sequence: CASSLALEAFF. The CDR3 nucleotides are TGTGCCAGCAGTTTAGCGCTTGAAGCTTTCTTT.

The table lists this clonotype with a few counts. The chain uses TRBV20-1 and TRBJ2-6; the D gene could be TRBD1 or TRBD2 (5 bases each). The CDR3 contains 15 residues. Germline CDR1 reads DFQATT; CDR2 reads SNEGSKA (reference sequence). The ends were cut back, 7 bases at V and 0 bases at J, with 13 bases in the middle. The CDR3 DNA sequence: TGCAGTGTCAGGGACGGTAGCTCTGGGGCCAACGTCCTGACTTTC. Translation gives CSVRDGSSGANVLTF.

This sequence joins TRBV3-1 and TRBJ2-7; no clear D. V lost 2 bases and J 6 bases, leaving 20 bases between the germline ends. The CDR3 covers 16 residues. From germline, CDR1 is LGHDT and CDR2 YNNKEL (reference sequence). The CDR3 loop reads CASSQSVGTKASEQYF. The CDR3 bases are TGTGCCAGCAGCCAATCGGTGGGAACAAAAGCTTCCGAGCAGTACTTC.

The V and J genes are TRBV2 and TRBJ1-2; D possibly corresponds to TRBD1 (5 bases). Trimming stripped 3 bases from V and 4 bases from J, with 12 bases between. The germline V gene has CDR1 SNHLY and CDR2 FYNNEI. This CDR3 has 14 residues. The CDR3 DNA follows: TGTGCCAGCAGTGATTTAAGACAGACCTATGGCTACACCTTC. Translating it yields CASSDLRQTYGYTF.

This clonotype was detected a few times. This sequence joins TRBV14 and TRBJ2-1, with a tentative D call TRBD2 (5 bases). CDR1 SGHDN and CDR2 FVKESK come from the germline V gene. The CDR3 is 16 residues long. V lost 4 bases and J 6 bases, leaving 19 bases between the germline ends. The CDR3 coding sequence is TGTGCCAGCAGCCCGGACTTGCGTCTCTACATCAATGAGCAGTTCTTC. This encodes CASSPDLRLYINEQFF.

V usage is TRBV7-3 and J usage is TRBJ2-2; maybe TRBD2 (6 bases). V dropped 5 bases and J dropped 0 bases, with 13 bases sitting between them. The CDR3 covers 16 residues. The germline CDR1 and CDR2 sequences are SGHTA and FQGTGA. The CDR3 sequence: CASSPISGANTGELFF. The CDR3 DNA reads TGTGCCAGCAGCCCCATTAGCGGCGCGAACACCGGGGAGCTGTTTTTT.

This chain connects TRBV12-3 or TRBV12-4 to TRBJ2-7, with D unresolved. This CDR3 region has 14 residues. Trimming took off 2 bases at V and 1 base at J, with 9 bases between the two ends. CDR3 in amino acids: CASSLTPRSYEQYF. The CDR3 DNA is TGTGCCAGCAGTTTAACTCCGCGGTCCTACGAGCAGTACTTC.

In this sample, this clonotype turned up a few times. The chain recombines TRBV28 with TRBJ1-4, with TRBD1 as a possible D gene (5 bases). The length of the CDR3 is 15 residues. The V end lost 2 bases, the J end lost 5 bases, and 12 bases lay between the germline ends. Germline V CDR1 and CDR2: MDHEN, SYDVKM. The CDR3 nucleotides read TGTGCCAGCAGTTTAAATGGGGCAGAAAATGAAAAACTGTTTTTT. As protein: CASSLNGAENEKLFF.

The rearrangement uses TRBV7-2 and TRBJ1-1; D is unclear. The CDR3 is 13 amino acids. The V gene's germline CDR1 is SGHTA and CDR2 FQGNSA. Trimming left V 1 base short and J 6 bases short, with 9 bases between. As DNA, the CDR3 is TGTGCCAGCAGCTTAGAGGGAACCTCTGAAGCTTTCTTT. Translating gives CASSLEGTSEAFF. Full variable domain (missing parts from reference TRBV7-2 and TRBJ1-1): GAGVSQSPSNKVTEKGKDVELRCDPISGHTALYWYRQSLGQGLEFLIYFQGNSAPDKSGLPSDRFSAERTGGSVSTLTIQRTQQEDSAVYLCASSLEGTSEAFFGQGTRLTVV.